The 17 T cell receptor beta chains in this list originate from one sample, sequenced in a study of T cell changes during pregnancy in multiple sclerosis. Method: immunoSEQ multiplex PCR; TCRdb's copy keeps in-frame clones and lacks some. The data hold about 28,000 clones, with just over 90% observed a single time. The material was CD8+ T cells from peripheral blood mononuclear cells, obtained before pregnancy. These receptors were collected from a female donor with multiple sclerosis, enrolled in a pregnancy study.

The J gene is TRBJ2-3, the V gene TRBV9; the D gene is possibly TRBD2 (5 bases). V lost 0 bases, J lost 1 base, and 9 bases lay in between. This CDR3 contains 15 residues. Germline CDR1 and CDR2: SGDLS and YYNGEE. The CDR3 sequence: CASSVVGSGTDTQYF. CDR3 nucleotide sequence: TGTGCCAGCAGCGTAGTGGGTAGCGGCACAGATACGCAGTATTTT.

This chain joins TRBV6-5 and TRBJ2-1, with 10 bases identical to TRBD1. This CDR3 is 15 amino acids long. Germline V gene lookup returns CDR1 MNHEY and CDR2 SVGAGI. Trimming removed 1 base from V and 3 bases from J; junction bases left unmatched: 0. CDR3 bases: TGTGCCAGCAGTTACTGGACAGGGGGCTACAATGAGCAGTTCTTC. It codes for CASSYWTGGYNEQFF.

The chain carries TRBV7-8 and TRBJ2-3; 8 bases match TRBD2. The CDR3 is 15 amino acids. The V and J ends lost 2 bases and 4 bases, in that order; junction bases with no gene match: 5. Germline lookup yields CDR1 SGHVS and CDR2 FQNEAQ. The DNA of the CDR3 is TGTGCCAGCAGCTTAAGCAGCGGGAGCGCAGATACGCAGTATTTT. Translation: CASSLSSGSADTQYF.

The CDR3 region is CASSRIQGGEGTDTQYF. DNA for the CDR3: TGCGCCAGCAGCCGGATACAGGGGGGAGAGGGCACAGATACGCAGTATTTT. The chain employs TRBV4-1 and TRBJ2-3, with 8 bases lining up with TRBD1. Germline trimming cut 4 bases from V and 1 base from J; bases unmatched to any gene: 10. The CDR3 is 17 amino acids. The germline V gene has CDR1 MGHRA and CDR2 YSYEKL.

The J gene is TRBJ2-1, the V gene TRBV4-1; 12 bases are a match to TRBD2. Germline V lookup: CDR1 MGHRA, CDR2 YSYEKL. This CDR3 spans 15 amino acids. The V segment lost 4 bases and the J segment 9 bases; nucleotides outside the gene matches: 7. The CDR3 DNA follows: TGCGCCAGCAGCCCTTCGCTAGCGGGAGGGGGTGAGCAGTTCTTC. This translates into CASSPSLAGGGEQFF.

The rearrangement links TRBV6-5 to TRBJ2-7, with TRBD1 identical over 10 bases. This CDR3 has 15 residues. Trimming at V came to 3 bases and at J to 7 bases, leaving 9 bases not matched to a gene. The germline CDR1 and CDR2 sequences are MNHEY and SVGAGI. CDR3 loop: CASSYSGTGAREQYF. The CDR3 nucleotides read TGTGCCAGCAGTTATAGCGGGACAGGGGCGAGAGAGCAGTACTTC.

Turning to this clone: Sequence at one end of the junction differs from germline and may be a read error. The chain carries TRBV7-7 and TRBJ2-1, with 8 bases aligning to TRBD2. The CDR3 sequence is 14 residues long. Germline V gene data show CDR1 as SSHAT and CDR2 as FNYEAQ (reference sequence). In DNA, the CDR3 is TGTGCTAGCAGCCGACGGGAGGGGCACAATGAGCAGTTCTTC. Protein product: CASSRREGHNEQFF.

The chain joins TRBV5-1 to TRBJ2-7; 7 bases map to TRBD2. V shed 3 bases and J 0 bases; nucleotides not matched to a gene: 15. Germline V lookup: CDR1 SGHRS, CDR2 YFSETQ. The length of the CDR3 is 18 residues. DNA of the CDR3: TGCGCCAGCAGCTCGCTAGCGAGCGGGGTCCCCAGCTCCTACGAGCAGTACTTC. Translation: CASSSLASGVPSSYEQYF.

The CDR3 nucleotides are TGTGCCAGCAGCCCAGGGAAAGCTGACGGCTACACCTTC. Translated, it gives CASSPGKADGYTF. The V and J genes are TRBV9 and TRBJ1-2, with a tentative D call TRBD1 (5 bases). Germline lookup yields CDR1 SGDLS and CDR2 YYNGEE. CDR3 length: 13 residues. Deletions cut 4 bases from V and 8 bases from J, with 15 bases between.

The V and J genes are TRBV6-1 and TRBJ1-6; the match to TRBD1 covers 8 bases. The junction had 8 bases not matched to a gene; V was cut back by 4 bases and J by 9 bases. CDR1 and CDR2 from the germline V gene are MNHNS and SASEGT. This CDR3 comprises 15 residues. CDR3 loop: CASSVSPGTGSPLHF. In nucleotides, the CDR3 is TGTGCCAGCAGTGTGTCGCCCGGGACAGGTTCACCCCTCCACTTT.

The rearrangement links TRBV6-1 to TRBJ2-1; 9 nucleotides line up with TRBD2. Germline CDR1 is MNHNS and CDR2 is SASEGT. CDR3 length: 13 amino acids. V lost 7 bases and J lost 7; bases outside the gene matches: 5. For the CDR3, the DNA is TGTGCCAGCACAGGACTAGCGCTTAATGAGCAGTTCTTC. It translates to CASTGLALNEQFF.

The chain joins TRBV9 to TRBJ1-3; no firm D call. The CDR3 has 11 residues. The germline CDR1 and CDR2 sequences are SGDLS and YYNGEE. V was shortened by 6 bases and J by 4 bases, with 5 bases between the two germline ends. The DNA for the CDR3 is TGTGCCAGCACCCGGGGAAACACCATATATTTT. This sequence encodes CASTRGNTIYF.

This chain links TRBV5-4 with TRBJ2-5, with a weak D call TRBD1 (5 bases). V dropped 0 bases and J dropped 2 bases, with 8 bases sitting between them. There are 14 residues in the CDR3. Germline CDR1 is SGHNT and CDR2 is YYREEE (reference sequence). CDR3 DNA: TGTGCCAGCAGCTTGGGCAGGGCGCAAGAGACCCAGTACTTC. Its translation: CASSLGRAQETQYF.

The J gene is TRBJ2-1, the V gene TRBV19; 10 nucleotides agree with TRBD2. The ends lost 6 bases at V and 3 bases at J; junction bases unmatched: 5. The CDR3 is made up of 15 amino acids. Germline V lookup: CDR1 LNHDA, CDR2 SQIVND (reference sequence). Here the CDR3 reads CASSSLAGDYNEQFF. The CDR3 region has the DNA TGTGCCAGTAGCTCCCTAGCGGGAGACTACAATGAGCAGTTCTTC. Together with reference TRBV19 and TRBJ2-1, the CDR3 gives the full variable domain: DGGITQSPKYLFRKEGQNVTLSCEQNLNHDAMYWYRQDPGQGLRLIYYSQIVNDFQKGDIAEGYSVSREKKESFPLTVTSAQKNPTAFYLCASSSLAGDYNEQFFGPGTRLTVL.

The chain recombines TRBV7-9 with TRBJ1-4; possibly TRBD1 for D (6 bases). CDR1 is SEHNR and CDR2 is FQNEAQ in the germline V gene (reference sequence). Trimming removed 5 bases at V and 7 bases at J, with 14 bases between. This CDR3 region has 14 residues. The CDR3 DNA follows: TGTGCCAGCAGCCTGGGACAAGGTTTTGAAAAACTGTTTTTT. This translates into CASSLGQGFEKLFF.

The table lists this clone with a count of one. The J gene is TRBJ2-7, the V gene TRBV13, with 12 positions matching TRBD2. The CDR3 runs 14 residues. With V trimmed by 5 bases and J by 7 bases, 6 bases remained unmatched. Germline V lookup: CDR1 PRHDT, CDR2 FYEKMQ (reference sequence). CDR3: CASSRLAGVGEQYF. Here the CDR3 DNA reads TGTGCCAGCAGCAGACTAGCGGGAGTAGGAGAGCAGTACTTC.

CDR3 nucleotide sequence: TGTGCCAGCAGCGGACCGGGGAAGACTGAAGCTTTCTTT. This sequence encodes CASSGPGKTEAFF. The chain employs TRBV7-9 and TRBJ1-1, with D unclear. Germline V gene sequence: CDR1 SEHNR, CDR2 FQNEAQ (reference sequence). Trimming removed 5 bases at V and 5 bases at J, with 12 bases between. The CDR3 contains 13 residues.